These 20 T cell receptor beta chains came from one sample sequenced in a study of blood T cells in healthy people across ages. For the second PCR, which ran for about 7 to 11 cycles, a sample-barcoded 5' primer and a J-beta primer mix were used. TCRdb processed the 5' RACE reads anew with MiXCR; each CDR3 protein has one entry. The profile shows around 1,800,000 distinct CDR3 sequences, around 40% of them singletons. Material: blood. Receptor source: a human donor in good health.

Notes on this clonotype: Being one base from a much bigger clone, this may be a read error. This rearrangement joins TRBV12-3 or TRBV12-4 to TRBJ1-5; no clear D gene. The CDR3 runs 11 residues. Trimming stripped 6 bases from V and 6 bases from J, with 6 bases between. The CDR3 sequence: CASRLSQPQHF. DNA of the CDR3: TGTGCCAGCAGGTTAAGTCAGCCCCAGCATTTT.

This clonotype was observed many times. The rearrangement uses TRBV29-1 and TRBJ2-1, with 10 nucleotides matching TRBD2. The CDR3 contains 14 residues. CDR1 and CDR2 (germline): SQVTM, ANQGSEA. The trim removed 4 bases at V and 4 bases at J, leaving 4 bases unmatched. CDR3 nucleotides: TGCAGCGTTGGAGTGGGACTAGCGTACAATGAGCAGTTCTTC. Translated: CSVGVGLAYNEQFF.

Note on this clonotype: Its ends do not fully match the called genes, so a read error is possible. The rearrangement uses TRBV12-3 or TRBV12-4 and TRBJ2-7; no definite D call. The CDR3 has 14 residues. The CDR3 DNA sequence: TGTGCCAACAGTTTAGAGGCAGTTTTTTACGAGCAGTACTTC. Amino acid sequence: CANSLEAVFYEQYF.

This clonotype has a handful of counts. The V gene is TRBV9, the J gene TRBJ2-5; tentatively, D is TRBD2 (6 bases). The J call may be incorrect, as the DNA end agrees better with TRBJ2-7. Germline V gene sequence: CDR1 SGDLS, CDR2 YYNGEE. The CDR3 is made up of 15 amino acids. The CDR3 sequence: CASSVGRGFSHEQYF. The CDR3 DNA sequence: TGTGCCAGCAGCGTCGGACGGGGGTTTTCCCACGAGCAGTACTTC.

Only a few counts were recorded for this clonotype. The chain employs TRBV15 and TRBJ1-2; weak D call: TRBD1 (5 bases). V was trimmed by 0 bases and J by 5 bases, leaving 13 bases between them. This CDR3 region has 15 residues. The germline CDR1 and CDR2 sequences are LNHNV and YYDKDF (reference sequence). CDR3 amino acids: CATSREYYGGYGYTF. The CDR3 nucleotides are TGTGCCACCAGCAGAGAATACTACGGGGGATATGGCTACACCTTC.

This clonotype turned up a few times. The gene calls are TRBV5-1 and TRBJ1-2; tentative D call: TRBD1 (6 bases). Germline-derived CDR1 and CDR2 are SGHRS and YFSETQ. V dropped 4 bases and J dropped 4 bases, with 14 bases sitting between them. This CDR3 is 14 amino acids long. The CDR3 bases are TGCGCCAGCAGCCTGATGGACAGCGGCTATGGCTACACCTTC. Encoded protein: CASSLMDSGYGYTF.

This chain joins TRBV18 and TRBJ2-1; tentatively, D is TRBD1 (6 bases). This CDR3 has 16 amino acids. Looked up from germline, CDR1 is KGHSH and CDR2 is LQKENI. V lost 2 bases, J lost 2 bases, and 13 bases lay in between. CDR3 in amino acids: CASSPNSGAPYNEQFF. The CDR3 nucleotides read TGTGCCAGCTCACCAAATTCAGGGGCCCCCTACAATGAGCAGTTCTTC.

V gene TRBV3-1 combines with J gene TRBJ2-4, with D possibly being TRBD1 (6 bases). The CDR3 consists of 12 residues. The germline V gene has CDR1 LGHDT and CDR2 YNNKEL (reference sequence). V lost 9 bases and J 14 bases, leaving 20 bases between the germline ends. The CDR3 reads CASSKPGHPKYF. CDR3 nucleotides: TGTGCCAGTAGCAAGCCGGGACACCCAAAGTACTTC.

The rearrangement links TRBV29-1 to TRBJ2-5; 7 nucleotides agree with TRBD1. Unmatched junction bases numbered 6, after V lost 7 bases and J lost 4 bases. The V gene's germline CDR1 is SQVTM and CDR2 ANQGSEA. The length of the CDR3 is 12 residues. CDR3 in DNA: TGCAGCGCCGACAGGGTTGGAGAGACCCAGTACTTC. It specifies CSADRVGETQYF. The full variable domain, its missing parts supplied by reference TRBV29-1 and TRBJ2-5, is SAVISQKPSRDICQRGTSLTIQCQVDSQVTMMFWYRQQPGQSLTLIATANQGSEATYESGFVIDKFPISRPNLTFSTLTVSNMSPEDSSIYLCSADRVGETQYFGPGTRLLVL.

This clonotype is a singleton in its sample. Relative to the germline gene, one junction end is altered; a read error may explain this. The chain carries TRBV15 and TRBJ2-6; TRBD1 matches at 7 bases. The CDR3 is 16 residues long. Germline V gene sequence: CDR1 LNHNV, CDR2 YYDKDF (reference sequence). The CDR3 nucleotides are TGTGCCATACAACAGGGGATGGGCTCTGGGGCCAACGTCCGGACTTTC. Its translation: CAIQQGMGSGANVRTF. Full variable domain (missing parts from reference TRBV15 and TRBJ2-6): DAMVIQNPRYQVTQFGKPVTLSCSQTLNHNVMYWYQQKSSQAPKLLFHYYDKDFNNEADTPDNFQSRRPNTSFCFLDIRSPGLGDTAMYLCAIQQGMGSGANVRTFGAGSRLTVL.

The J gene is TRBJ1-2, the V gene TRBV7-2; 7 nucleotides align to TRBD1. The CDR3 covers 15 residues. V dropped 3 bases and J dropped 5; count of bases not matched to a gene: 9. Germline CDR1 reads SGHTA; CDR2 reads FQGNSA. CDR3 in DNA: TGTGCCAGCAGCTTGGGCGCCGACAGGGATTATGGCTACACCTTC. It is translated as CASSLGADRDYGYTF.

Of note for this clonotype: A single base separates this from a much larger clone, so it may be a read error. This chain uses TRBV4-1 with TRBJ2-7, with 9 bases lining up with TRBD2. Per germline, CDR1 MGHRA and CDR2 YSYEKL. This CDR3 has 14 amino acids. In DNA form, the CDR3 reads TGCGCCGCGGCAGCGGGGGGACTTTCCTGCGAGCAGTACTTC. Translation gives CAAAAGGLSCEQYF.

The J gene is TRBJ2-7, the V gene TRBV20-1; D gene ambiguous. V gave up 3 bases and J gave up 2 bases, with 14 bases separating them. The CDR3 runs to 14 residues. Germline CDR1 reads DFQATT; CDR2 reads SNEGSKA (reference sequence). CDR3 loop: CSASLGVITYEQYF. CDR3 DNA sequence: TGCAGTGCTAGTCTGGGTGTGATAACCTACGAGCAGTACTTC.

V is TRBV4-3 and J is TRBJ1-2; D gene uncertain. The length of the CDR3 is 17 residues. Germline V CDR1 and CDR2: LGHNA, YSLEER. Trimming stripped 4 bases from V and 5 bases from J, with 23 bases between. The CDR3: CASSRDRGGGSIYGYTF. The CDR3 nucleotides are TGCGCCAGCAGCCGCGACCGAGGCGGTGGATCTATTTATGGCTACACCTTC.

Written as DNA, the CDR3 is TGCAGTGCTCGACCCGGGACAAGGAAGTTCGACGAGCAGTACTTC. This sequence encodes CSARPGTRKFDEQYF. The chain recombines TRBV20-1 with TRBJ2-5; tentatively, D is TRBD1 (6 bases). The better agreement between TRBJ2-7 and the DNA end casts doubt on the J call. This CDR3 region has 15 residues. CDR1 is DFQATT, CDR2 SNEGSKA, per germline (reference sequence).

The V and J genes are TRBV20-1 and TRBJ2-1; possibly TRBD1 for D (6 bases). In germline, CDR1 is DFQATT, CDR2 SNEGSKA (reference sequence). V shed 6 bases and J shed 1 base, with 13 bases lying between them. CDR3 length: 14 residues. The CDR3 region is CSAEGHLSYNEQFF. CDR3 bases: TGCAGTGCCGAGGGACACTTATCCTACAATGAGCAGTTCTTC.

This rearrangement joins TRBV11-2 to TRBJ1-1, with D unclear. The CDR3 has 14 amino acids. Germline V gene sequence: CDR1 SGHAT, CDR2 FQNNGV. With 2 bases removed from V and 1 base from J, the gap between germline ends came to 8 bases. CDR3 sequence reads: CASSLTWANTEAFF. The CDR3, as DNA: TGTGCCAGCAGCTTAACGTGGGCGAACACTGAAGCTTTCTTT.

The chain combines TRBV4-2 with TRBJ1-5, with D maybe TRBD1 (6 bases). The CDR3 is 16 amino acids. V was shortened by 1 base and J by 0 bases, with 10 bases between the two germline ends. The germline gives CDR1 LGHNA, CDR2 YNFKEQ. The CDR3 reads CASSQGTADSNQPQHF. The DNA for the CDR3 is TGTGCCAGCAGCCAAGGGACAGCCGATAGCAATCAGCCCCAGCATTTT.

This clonotype was found a few times. This chain joins TRBV5-1 and TRBJ1-4; the match to TRBD1 covers 9 bases. The CDR3 runs 17 residues. Germline V gene data show CDR1 as SGHRS and CDR2 as YFSETQ. J gave up 2 bases and V 4 bases, and 9 bases lay outside the gene matches. CDR3 sequence: CASSLRGQGRTNEKLFF. CDR3 bases: TGCGCCAGCAGCCTACGGGGACAGGGACGCACTAATGAAAAACTGTTTTTT.

The gene calls are TRBV29-1 and TRBJ1-4, with TRBD1 matching over 7 bases. V gave up 6 bases and J gave up 7 bases; unmatched junction bases: 11. The CDR3 has 14 residues. In germline, CDR1 is SQVTM, CDR2 ANQGSEA. CDR3 in DNA: TGCAGCGTACAAGGACAGGAGGAGAGTGAAAAACTGTTTTTT. Amino acids: CSVQGQEESEKLFF.